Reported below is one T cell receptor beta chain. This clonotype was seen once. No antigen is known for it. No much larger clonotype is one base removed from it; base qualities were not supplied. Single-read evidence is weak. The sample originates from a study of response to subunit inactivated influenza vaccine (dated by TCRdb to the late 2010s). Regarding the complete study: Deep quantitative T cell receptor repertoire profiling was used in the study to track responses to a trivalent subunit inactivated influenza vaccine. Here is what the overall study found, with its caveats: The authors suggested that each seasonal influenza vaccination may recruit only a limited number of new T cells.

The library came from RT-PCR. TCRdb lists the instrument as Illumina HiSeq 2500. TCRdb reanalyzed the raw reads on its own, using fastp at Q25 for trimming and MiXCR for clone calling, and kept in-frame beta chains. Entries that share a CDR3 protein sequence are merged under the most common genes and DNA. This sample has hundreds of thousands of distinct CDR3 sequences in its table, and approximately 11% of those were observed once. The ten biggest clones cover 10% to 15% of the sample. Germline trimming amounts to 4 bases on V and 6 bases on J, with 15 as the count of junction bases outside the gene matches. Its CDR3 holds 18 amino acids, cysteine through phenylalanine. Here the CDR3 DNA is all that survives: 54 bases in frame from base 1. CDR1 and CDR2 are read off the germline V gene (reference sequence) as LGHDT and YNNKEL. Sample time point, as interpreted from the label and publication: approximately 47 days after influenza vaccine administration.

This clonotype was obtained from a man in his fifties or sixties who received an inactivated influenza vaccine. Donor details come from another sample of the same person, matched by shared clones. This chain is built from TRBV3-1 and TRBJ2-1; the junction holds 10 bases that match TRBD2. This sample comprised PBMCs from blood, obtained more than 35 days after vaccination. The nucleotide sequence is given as TGTGCCAGCAGCCTCGGTAAGGCTAGCGGGGGATTTTTCAATGAGCAGTTCTTC. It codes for CASSLGKASGGFFNEQFF.